The 23 T cell receptor beta chains listed next were all sequenced from one sample in a study of post-analysis software for immune sequencing data. Their cognate antigens are unknown. The authors incorporated unique molecular identifiers into the TCR beta cDNA libraries. TCRdb used MiXCR to reprocess the PCR reads, holding one entry per CDR3 protein. The data contain roughly 400,000 distinct CDR3 sequences, approximately 37% of them singletons. Study outcomes and limitations: Patients carried a few TRBV segments more frequently than controls did, and TRBV5-6, TRBV5-1 and TRBV20-1 were among them.

The sequencing input was blood. Receptor source: a girl aged 2-10 years with multiple sclerosis.

This sequence joins TRBV5-6 and TRBJ2-6; the D is unclear. This CDR3 spans 16 amino acids. The V end was cut by 1 base, the J end by 0 bases, with 8 bases between. Germline-derived CDR1 and CDR2 are SGHDT and YYEEEE. For the CDR3, the DNA is TGTGCCAGCAGCTTGTCGATGATCTCTGGGGCCAACGTCCTGACTTTC. Translation gives CASSLSMISGANVLTF. Filled out from reference TRBV5-6 and TRBJ2-6, the complete variable domain reads DAGVTQSPTHLIKTRGQQVTLRCSPKSGHDTVSWYQQALGQGPQFIFQYYEEEERQRGNFPDRFSGHQFPNYSSELNVNALLLGDSALYLCASSLSMISGANVLTFGAGSRLTVL.

This clonotype was seen more than once but under ten times. The chain carries TRBV3-1 and TRBJ2-7; TRBD1 is a possible D gene (5 bases). This CDR3 has 16 amino acids. The germline V gene has CDR1 LGHDT and CDR2 YNNKEL (reference sequence). V was shortened by 0 bases and J by 4 bases, with 16 bases between the two germline ends. The CDR3 DNA sequence: TGTGCCAGCAGCCAAGAGGGCCAGGGAAACGGATACGAGCAGTACTTC. This gives the protein CASSQEGQGNGYEQYF.

The table lists this clonotype with a few counts. The chain uses TRBV27 and TRBJ2-3, with D perhaps being TRBD1 or TRBD2 (5 bases each). This CDR3 has 17 residues. Trimming stripped 7 bases from V and 0 bases from J, with 20 bases between. CDR1 is MNHEY and CDR2 is SMNVEV in the germline V gene (reference sequence). The CDR3 DNA reads TGTGCCAGCACCCAAATCTCAGGGAGTCTTAGCACAGATACGCAGTATTTT. Translation: CASTQISGSLSTDTQYF.

This sequence joins TRBV27 and TRBJ2-2; TRBD1 aligns across 7 bases. The CDR3 contains 17 residues. V lost 2 bases and J lost 1; bases outside the gene matches: 7. The germline gives CDR1 MNHEY, CDR2 SMNVEV (reference sequence). The CDR3 region is CASSLLLDRVNTGELFF. CDR3 coding DNA: TGTGCCAGCAGTTTACTGCTCGACAGGGTGAACACCGGGGAGCTGTTTTTT.

V is TRBV7-2 and J is TRBJ2-1, with TRBD2 matching over 8 bases. The V gene end was trimmed by 3 bases and the J gene end by 13 bases; junction bases not matched to a gene: 8. This CDR3 spans 13 amino acids. Germline-derived CDR1 and CDR2 are SGHTA and FQGNSA. The CDR3 nucleotides are TGTGCCAGCAGCTTTAGCGGGGCAGAGACCCAGTTCTTC. Its translation: CASSFSGAETQFF. Together with reference TRBV7-2 and TRBJ2-1, the CDR3 gives the full variable domain: GAGVSQSPSNKVTEKGKDVELRCDPISGHTALYWYRQSLGQGLEFLIYFQGNSAPDKSGLPSDRFSAERTGGSVSTLTIQRTQQEDSAVYLCASSFSGAETQFFGPGTRLTVL.

V is TRBV29-1 and J is TRBJ1-1; TRBD1 is a possible D gene (5 bases). Germline V lookup: CDR1 SQVTM, CDR2 ANQGSEA. The V end lost 4 bases, the J end lost 2 bases, and 11 bases lay between the germline ends. The CDR3 has 13 residues. The CDR3 sequence is CSVARGSNTEAFF. CDR3 sequence (DNA): TGCAGCGTTGCTAGGGGATCCAACACTGAAGCTTTCTTT.

This clonotype was counted between two and nine times. The chain uses TRBV11-2 and TRBJ2-3, with 7 bases that match TRBD1. CDR3 length: 14 amino acids. Germline V gene lookup returns CDR1 SGHAT and CDR2 FQNNGV. Unmatched junction bases numbered 7, after V lost 10 bases and J lost 0 bases. The CDR3 region has the DNA TGTGCCACCCACAGGGGCCCTAGCACAGATACGCAGTATTTT. Its translation: CATHRGPSTDTQYF. Full variable domain (missing parts from reference TRBV11-2 and TRBJ2-3): EAGVAQSPRYKIIEKRQSVAFWCNPISGHATLYWYQQILGQGPKLLIQFQNNGVVDDSQLPKDRFSAERLKGVDSTLKIQPAKLEDSAVYLCATHRGPSTDTQYFGPGTRLTVL.

There are a few counts of this clonotype. This sequence joins TRBV20-1 and TRBJ2-7, with 8 positions matching TRBD1. CDR1 and CDR2 from the germline V gene are DFQATT and SNEGSKA (reference sequence). This CDR3 spans 14 amino acids. The V gene end was trimmed by 5 bases and the J gene end by 6 bases; junction bases not matched to a gene: 12. For the CDR3, the DNA is TGCAGTGCTCGAGGACAGGGACGAGCCCGCGAGCAGTACTTC. This sequence encodes CSARGQGRAREQYF.

The genes are TRBV20-1 and TRBJ1-2; TRBD1 matches 7 bases. CDR1 and CDR2 from the germline V gene are DFQATT and SNEGSKA (reference sequence). The V gene end was trimmed by 6 bases and the J gene end by 4 bases; junction bases not matched to a gene: 5. The CDR3 is 12 amino acids. CDR3 amino acids: CSAAAGGYGYTF. The CDR3 nucleotides are TGCAGTGCGGCCGCAGGGGGCTATGGCTACACCTTC.

This clonotype was counted at least ten times. This CDR3 is CASSFFGQKETQYF. The CDR3 DNA sequence: TGTGCCAGCAGCTTCTTCGGTCAGAAAGAGACCCAGTACTTC. This chain connects TRBV7-3 to TRBJ2-5, with D unresolved. Trimming cost V 3 bases and J 3 bases, with 11 bases left between them. The length of the CDR3 is 14 residues. CDR1 is SGHTA, CDR2 FQGTGA, per germline. Variable domain in full (rest from reference TRBV7-3 and TRBJ2-5): GAGVSQTPSNKVTEKGKYVELRCDPISGHTALYWYRQSLGQGPEFLIYFQGTGAADDSGLPNDRFFAVRPEGSVSTLKIQRTERGDSAVYLCASSFFGQKETQYFGPGTRLLVL.

This rearrangement joins TRBV28 to TRBJ2-7; D possibly corresponds to TRBD2 (6 bases). Trimming removed 3 bases at V and 1 base at J, with 16 bases between. From germline, CDR1 is MDHEN and CDR2 SYDVKM. The length of the CDR3 is 16 residues. The DNA for the CDR3 is TGTGCCAGCAGTTTTCCGCGCGGCCTAGCGTCCTACGAGCAGTACTTC. Residues: CASSFPRGLASYEQYF.

The rearrangement links TRBV29-1 to TRBJ2-7; 11 bases map to TRBD2. This CDR3 comprises 15 residues. The V gene's germline CDR1 is SQVTM and CDR2 ANQGSEA. The trim removed 4 bases at V and 3 bases at J, leaving 8 bases unmatched. The CDR3: CSVGHLLAGDYEQYF. The CDR3 DNA follows: TGCAGCGTTGGCCACCTACTAGCGGGGGACTACGAGCAGTACTTC.

This clonotype showed up just a few times. This rearrangement joins TRBV5-5 to TRBJ2-5, with a weak D call TRBD1 (6 bases). The CDR3 runs to 15 residues. Germline CDR1 SGHKS, CDR2 YYEKEE (reference sequence). The V end lost 2 bases, the J end lost 4 bases, and 15 bases lay between the germline ends. The CDR3: CASSFIPQGGETQYF. The CDR3 DNA reads TGTGCCAGCAGCTTCATCCCACAGGGTGGAGAGACCCAGTACTTC.

This rearrangement joins TRBV4-1 to TRBJ1-1; TRBD1 aligns across 8 bases. Germline CDR1 MGHRA, CDR2 YSYEKL. J was trimmed by 8 bases and V by 2 bases; bases with no gene match: 19. CDR3 length: 18 residues. The CDR3: CASSQTGQGGIGRGEAFF. CDR3 coding DNA: TGCGCCAGCAGCCAAACCGGACAGGGAGGAATAGGCCGAGGGGAAGCTTTCTTT.

The rearrangement joins TRBV7-2 to TRBJ2-1; 12 bases line up with TRBD2. This CDR3 has 15 residues. Germline trimming cut 3 bases from V and 7 bases from J; bases unmatched to any gene: 4. CDR1 is SGHTA, CDR2 FQGNSA, per germline. The CDR3 DNA is TGTGCCAGCAGCTTCAGGACTAGCGGGACGAATGAGCAGTTCTTC. Translation gives CASSFRTSGTNEQFF.

The chain links TRBV24-1 to TRBJ2-3, with 9 bases identical to TRBD1. The ends lost 4 bases at V and 0 bases at J; junction bases unmatched: 4. Germline CDR1 is KGHDR and CDR2 is SFDVKD. The CDR3 has 16 amino acids. In DNA, the CDR3 is TGTGCCACCAGTGAGACCGGGACAGGGAGCACAGATACGCAGTATTTT. Its protein product is CATSETGTGSTDTQYF.

The rearrangement joins TRBV4-1 to TRBJ1-1; 8 bases line up with TRBD1. V was clipped by 11 bases and J by 0 bases; unmatched bases: 5. CDR3 length equals 13 residues. Germline V lookup: CDR1 MGHRA, CDR2 YSYEKL. CDR3 residues: CAGGQGMNTEAFF. As DNA, the CDR3 is TGCGCCGGCGGACAGGGTATGAACACTGAAGCTTTCTTT.

This chain connects TRBV27 to TRBJ2-7; 11 bases fit TRBD2. Germline V lookup: CDR1 MNHEY, CDR2 SMNVEV (reference sequence). The CDR3 length is 15 residues. V trimming: 1 base; J trimming: 5 bases; junction bases outside the gene matches: 4. The DNA of the CDR3 is TGTGCCAGCAGTTTATATCTAGCGGGAGGCAACGAGCAGTACTTC. Its translation: CASSLYLAGGNEQYF.

The sample holds many counts of this clonotype. The gene calls are TRBV7-2 and TRBJ2-1; 7 positions agree with TRBD1. The CDR3 is made up of 15 amino acids. V shed 5 bases, J shed 5 bases, and the junction held 9 bases outside the gene matches. The germline V gene has CDR1 SGHTA and CDR2 FQGNSA. This CDR3 is CASSNPGTVNNEQFF. The DNA for the CDR3 is TGTGCCAGCAGCAACCCCGGGACAGTAAACAATGAGCAGTTCTTC.

The chain joins TRBV9 to TRBJ2-1; D is undetermined. Germline V CDR1 and CDR2: SGDLS, YYNGEE. The CDR3 is 14 amino acids. V was trimmed by 0 bases and J by 8 bases, leaving 12 bases between them. The CDR3 region is CASSVGGAWDEQFF. CDR3 DNA: TGTGCCAGCAGCGTAGGTGGTGCTTGGGATGAGCAGTTCTTC.

The chain is built from TRBV5-1 and TRBJ2-1; no reliable D call. Trimming took 1 base from V and 0 from J, leaving 14 bases between them. CDR3 length: 17 residues. The germline V gene has CDR1 SGHRS and CDR2 YFSETQ. The DNA for the CDR3 is TGCGCCAGCAGCTTGCTCTTTAGGGTTTCCTCCTACAATGAGCAGTTCTTC. It is translated as CASSLLFRVSSYNEQFF.

The chain couples TRBV29-1 to TRBJ2-7, with TRBD1 matching over 10 bases. Per the germline V gene, CDR1 is SQVTM and CDR2 is ANQGSEA. CDR3 length: 11 residues. V lost 7 bases, J lost 7 bases, and 4 bases stayed unmatched. The CDR3 sequence is CSGGQGEEQYF. The CDR3, as DNA: TGCAGCGGCGGACAGGGGGAAGAGCAGTACTTC.

J is TRBJ2-3 and V is TRBV10-3; 14 bases are a match to TRBD2. Trimming removed 4 bases from V and 7 bases from J; junction bases left unmatched: 4. CDR1 and CDR2 from the germline V gene are ENHRY and SYGVKD. The CDR3 contains 15 residues. DNA for the CDR3: TGTGCCATCAGTGTGGGGACTAGCGGGAGTAATACGCAGTATTTT. It encodes CAISVGTSGSNTQYF.